The sequence of this T cell receptor beta chain was determined in a study of neurological immune-mediated disorders. The cDNA came from 5'RACE with 10-nucleotide random UMIs. Over 170 million TCR-beta sequences from 15-18 subjects came out of each sequencing run. TCRdb re-called the 5' RACE reads through MiXCR, storing one row per CDR3 protein. This sample has about 55,000 distinct CDR3 sequences, with around 4% found just once. General study points: None of the CDR3 amino acid sequences of expanded clones recurred across subjects, suggesting private repertoires in all groups.

This clonotype came up many times. The antigen remains undetermined. V lost 2 bases, J lost 7 bases, and 2 bases lay in between. The CDR3 contains 11 residues. The rearrangement joins TRBV12-3 or TRBV12-4 to TRBJ2-2; D is undetermined. The TCR originated in a young man with multiple sclerosis. Sample: PBMCs. This CDR3 reads CASSLYGELFF. The CDR3 bases are TGTGCCAGCAGTTTATACGGGGAGCTGTTTTTT.